These 24 T cell receptor beta chains were sequenced from one sample in a study of vaccination effects on CD4 cells after COVID-19. Assay used: immunoSEQ multiplex PCR; TCRdb lists only in-frame clones, some missing. This sample has tens of thousands of clones, with roughly 78% found just once. Expansion of antigen-specific CD4+ T cells with viral peptide pools was carried out by the ViraFEST assay before sequencing. The authors isolated CD4+ T cells after around 11 days of culture. People in the vaccine group had not been infected with SARS-CoV-2 before, and their nucleocapsid antibodies were negative. Their cognate antigens are unknown. This specimen was CD4+ T cells from PBMCs cultured with HCoV-OC43 spike peptides, taken before COVID-19 vaccination. Subset: HCoV-OC43 spike overlapping peptide pool stimulation. The receptors were gathered from a human donor who received a COVID-19 vaccine.

The chain employs TRBV2 and TRBJ1-2; 7 nucleotides match TRBD1. The germline gives CDR1 SNHLY, CDR2 FYNNEI. V dropped 3 bases and J dropped 8; count of bases not matched to a gene: 15. The length of the CDR3 is 16 residues. The chain's CDR3 is CASSERGTEGVLGYTF. The DNA for the CDR3 is TGTGCCAGCAGTGAGCGCGGGACAGAAGGGGTATTGGGCTACACCTTC.

This chain connects TRBV5-1 to TRBJ2-3; perhaps TRBD2 as D (6 bases). Trimming left V 1 base short and J 0 bases short, with 9 bases between. This CDR3 region has 15 residues. Germline-derived CDR1 and CDR2 are SGHRS and YFSETQ. The CDR3, as DNA: TGCGCCAGCAGCTTGCAGGCGGGAAGCACAGATACGCAGTATTTT. Protein sequence: CASSLQAGSTDTQYF.

The chain employs TRBV6-4 and TRBJ1-1; perhaps TRBD1 as D (6 bases). The ends were cut back, 4 bases at V and 1 base at J, with 10 bases in the middle. Germline CDR1 reads MRHNA; CDR2 reads SNTAGT. The CDR3 contains 14 residues. This chain's CDR3 is CASSVEQGNTEAFF. CDR3 DNA sequence: TGTGCCAGCAGTGTGGAACAGGGGAACACTGAAGCTTTCTTT.

This clone has more than one count but fewer than ten. The rearrangement joins TRBV18 to TRBJ1-1; D is uncertain. The V gene lost 2 bases and the J gene lost 5 bases, with 9 bases spanning the gap. CDR1 is KGHSH, CDR2 LQKENI, per germline. This CDR3 contains 13 residues. The CDR3 DNA reads as TGTGCCAGCTCACCAGAGGGTAAAACTGAAGCTTTCTTT. This gives the protein CASSPEGKTEAFF.

The chain combines TRBV6-5 with TRBJ1-1; unclear D gene. The V end lost 8 bases, the J end lost 0 bases, and 7 bases lay between the germline ends. The CDR3 runs to 12 residues. Germline loops: CDR1 MNHEY, CDR2 SVGAGI. The CDR3: CASSRLNTEAFF. CDR3 DNA: TGTGCCAGCTCGAGACTGAACACTGAAGCTTTCTTT.

V and J are TRBV2 and TRBJ2-2, with no clear D. This CDR3 has 14 amino acids. Germline CDR1 SNHLY, CDR2 FYNNEI. V dropped 4 bases and J dropped 3 bases, with 9 bases sitting between them. CDR3 DNA sequence: TGTGCCAGCAGTGTAACGTCGGACACCGGGGAGCTGTTTTTT. It translates to CASSVTSDTGELFF.

A remark on this clone: Relative to the germline gene, one junction end is altered; a read error may explain this. This rearrangement joins TRBV11-2 to TRBJ2-3; no clear D gene. The CDR3 extends over 12 amino acids. The germline gives CDR1 SGHAT, CDR2 FQNNGV. The CDR3 DNA is TGTGCCAGCAGGTTAGTCGGGCATACGCAGTATTTT. The encoded protein is CASRLVGHTQYF.

This clone occurred a few times. The rearrangement joins TRBV7-3 to TRBJ2-1; D gene ambiguous. The V end lost 4 bases, the J end lost 0 bases, and 10 bases lay between the germline ends. This CDR3 has 15 residues. Germline V lookup: CDR1 SGHTA, CDR2 FQGTGA. The CDR3 region is CASSSLQSSYNEQFF. In DNA, the CDR3 is TGTGCCAGCAGCTCGCTACAGAGCTCCTACAATGAGCAGTTCTTC.

CDR3 coding DNA: TGTGCCTGGGGACGGACGAACACTGAAGCTTTCTTT. As protein: CAWGRTNTEAFF. The chain combines TRBV30 with TRBJ1-1; D is unresolved. The ends were cut back, 5 bases at V and 1 base at J, with 8 bases in the middle. The CDR3 totals 12 residues. From germline, CDR1 is GTSNPN and CDR2 SVGIG (reference sequence).

This clone was detected only once. The chain has TRBV7-8 and TRBJ2-5, with TRBD1 matching 8 bases. Germline V gives CDR1 SGHVS, CDR2 FQNEAQ. The J segment lost 5 bases and the V segment lost 4 bases, leaving 9 bases of the junction unmatched. The CDR3 extends over 15 amino acids. CDR3 sequence: CASSSYRGKWETQYF. The CDR3 DNA follows: TGTGCCAGCAGCTCATACAGGGGGAAGTGGGAGACCCAGTACTTC.

This clone is a singleton in its sample. This chain links TRBV6-4 with TRBJ1-4; the D gene is possibly TRBD1 (5 bases). Germline CDR1 MRHNA, CDR2 SNTAGT. There are 18 residues in the CDR3. The V gene lost 8 bases and the J gene lost 0 bases, with 22 bases spanning the gap. The chain's CDR3 is CASGAGGAHRATNEKLFF. The CDR3 bases are TGTGCCAGCGGGGCTGGAGGAGCGCACCGTGCAACTAATGAAAAACTGTTTTTT.

The J gene is TRBJ1-5, the V gene TRBV30; D perhaps matches TRBD1 (5 bases). Germline CDR1 GTSNPN, CDR2 SVGIG (reference sequence). Trimming took 2 bases from V and 0 from J, leaving 11 bases between them. The CDR3 is 15 amino acids. In DNA form, the CDR3 reads TGTGCCTGGAGTTCAGACAGCCATAGCAATCAGCCCCAGCATTTT. Translation: CAWSSDSHSNQPQHF.

The CDR3 is CASSLRGGSSHEQYV. The CDR3 DNA reads TGTGCCAGCAGCTTAAGGGGGGGTTCGTCACACGAGCAGTACGTC. The V gene is TRBV7-9, the J gene TRBJ2-7; D might be TRBD2 (7 bases). Per the germline V gene, CDR1 is SEHNR and CDR2 is FQNEAQ (reference sequence). This CDR3 has 15 residues. V was shortened by 2 bases and J by 5 bases, with 16 bases between the two germline ends.

The chain couples TRBV27 to TRBJ2-5; D unclear. The CDR3 covers 13 residues. Germline V gives CDR1 MNHEY, CDR2 SMNVEV (reference sequence). Trimming stripped 2 bases from V and 5 bases from J, with 9 bases between. The CDR3, as DNA: TGTGCCAGCAGTTTAAGGCATACGGAGACCCAGTACTTC. Its translation is CASSLRHTETQYF.

The chain links TRBV5-1 to TRBJ2-2, with D perhaps being TRBD1 or TRBD2 (5 bases each). The CDR3 totals 14 residues. The germline V and J ends were trimmed by 0 bases and 6 bases, with 9 bases remaining between them. In germline, CDR1 is SGHRS, CDR2 YFSETQ. CDR3 in amino acids: CASSLVPGPGELFF. CDR3 sequence (DNA): TGCGCCAGCAGCTTGGTTCCGGGACCCGGGGAGCTGTTTTTT.

The rearrangement links TRBV19 to TRBJ2-4, with 10 positions matching TRBD1. Germline lookup yields CDR1 LNHDA and CDR2 SQIVND (reference sequence). The CDR3 has 16 residues. The V gene end was trimmed by 6 bases and the J gene end by 0 bases; junction bases not matched to a gene: 5. The CDR3 region is CASSPGQGGAKNIQYF. Written as DNA, the CDR3 is TGTGCCAGTAGCCCCGGACAGGGGGGAGCCAAAAACATTCAGTACTTC.

This clone was observed a few times. J is TRBJ1-5 and V is TRBV18; the match to TRBD1 covers 7 bases. After removal of 6 bases from V and 1 base from J, the junction contained 9 bases not matched to a gene. The CDR3 has 16 amino acids. In germline, CDR1 is KGHSH, CDR2 LQKENI. CDR3 protein: CASSPQGQSSNQPQHF. CDR3 bases: TGTGCCAGCTCCCCGCAGGGACAGTCAAGCAATCAGCCCCAGCATTTT.

The rearrangement joins TRBV5-1 to TRBJ2-7; tentative D call: TRBD1 (5 bases). Trimming stripped 0 bases from V and 1 base from J, with 8 bases between. CDR1 and CDR2 from the germline V gene are SGHRS and YFSETQ. CDR3 size: 14 residues. The CDR3 nucleotides are TGCGCCAGCAGCTTGGTGGCAGGGTCCTACGAGCAGTACGTC. Amino acid sequence: CASSLVAGSYEQYV.

The genes are TRBV5-4 and TRBJ2-5; D uncertain. The CDR3 spans 14 residues. With 3 bases removed from V and 0 bases from J, the gap between germline ends came to 9 bases. Germline lookup yields CDR1 SGHNT and CDR2 YYREEE (reference sequence). CDR3 amino acids: CASSSDAYQETQYF. CDR3 in DNA: TGTGCCAGCAGCTCGGACGCCTACCAAGAGACCCAGTACTTC.

CDR3 protein: CASSPTALGEQYV. The CDR3 nucleotides are TGTGCCAGCTCACCAACGGCCTTGGGGGAGCAGTACGTC. The gene calls are TRBV18 and TRBJ2-7; unclear D gene. Germline-derived CDR1 and CDR2 are KGHSH and LQKENI. The CDR3 is made up of 13 amino acids. V dropped 2 bases and J dropped 7 bases, with 12 bases sitting between them.

The CDR3 reads CASTRGPTYGYTF. The CDR3 nucleotides read TGTGCCAGCACAAGGGGACCCACCTATGGCTACACCTTC. The rearrangement uses TRBV6-5 and TRBJ1-2; TRBD1 is a possible D gene (5 bases). Germline V lookup: CDR1 MNHEY, CDR2 SVGAGI. The CDR3 covers 13 residues. V was trimmed by 7 bases and J by 4 bases, leaving 13 bases between them.

V is TRBV10-3 and J is TRBJ2-7; weak D call: TRBD1 (6 bases). The ends were cut back, 6 bases at V and 4 bases at J, with 13 bases in the middle. Germline loops: CDR1 ENHRY, CDR2 SYGVKD. CDR3 size: 13 residues. The CDR3: CAISPGVQYEQYV. The CDR3 nucleotides read TGTGCCATCAGCCCAGGGGTCCAGTACGAGCAGTACGTC.

The chain carries TRBV19 and TRBJ1-1, with D possibly matching TRBD1 (6 bases). Germline CDR1 LNHDA, CDR2 SQIVND (reference sequence). The CDR3 sequence is 14 residues long. Deletions cut 7 bases from V and 1 base from J, with 13 bases between. CDR3 protein: CASNLRGQNTEAFF. CDR3 nucleotides: TGTGCCAGTAACCTCAGGGGACAGAACACTGAAGCTTTCTTT.

This clone was seen a few times. The gene calls are TRBV15 and TRBJ1-5; 10 bases align to TRBD1. This CDR3 comprises 19 residues. V shed 3 bases, J shed 7 bases, and the junction held 18 bases outside the gene matches. The germline V gene encodes CDR1 LNHNV and CDR2 YYDKDF (reference sequence). The CDR3 sequence is CATSRGLGGQGYLWQPQHF. Written as DNA, the CDR3 is TGTGCCACCAGCAGGGGGTTAGGGGGACAGGGGTATCTTTGGCAGCCCCAGCATTTT.